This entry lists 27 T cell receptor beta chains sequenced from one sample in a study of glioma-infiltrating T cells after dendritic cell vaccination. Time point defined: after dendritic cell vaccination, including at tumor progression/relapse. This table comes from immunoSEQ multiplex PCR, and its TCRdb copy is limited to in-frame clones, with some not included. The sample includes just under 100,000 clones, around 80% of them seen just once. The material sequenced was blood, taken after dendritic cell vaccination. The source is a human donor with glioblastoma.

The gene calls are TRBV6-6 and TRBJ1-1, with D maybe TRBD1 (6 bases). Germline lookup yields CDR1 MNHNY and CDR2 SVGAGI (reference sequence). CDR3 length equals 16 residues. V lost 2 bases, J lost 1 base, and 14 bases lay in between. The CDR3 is CASSYPPGHKNTEAFF. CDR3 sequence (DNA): TGTGCCAGCAGTTACCCCCCGGGACACAAGAACACTGAAGCTTTCTTT.

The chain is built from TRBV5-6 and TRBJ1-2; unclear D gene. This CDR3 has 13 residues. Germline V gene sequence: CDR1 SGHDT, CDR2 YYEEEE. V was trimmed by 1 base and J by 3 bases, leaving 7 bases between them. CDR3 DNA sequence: TGTGCCAGCAGCTTGTCAGAGGACTATGGCTACACCTTC. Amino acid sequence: CASSLSEDYGYTF. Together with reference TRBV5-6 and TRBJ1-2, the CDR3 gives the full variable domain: DAGVTQSPTHLIKTRGQQVTLRCSPKSGHDTVSWYQQALGQGPQFIFQYYEEEERQRGNFPDRFSGHQFPNYSSELNVNALLLGDSALYLCASSLSEDYGYTFGSGTRLTVV.

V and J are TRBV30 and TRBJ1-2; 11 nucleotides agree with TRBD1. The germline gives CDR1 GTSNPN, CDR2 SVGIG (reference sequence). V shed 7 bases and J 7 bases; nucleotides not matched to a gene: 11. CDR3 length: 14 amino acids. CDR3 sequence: CALNFGQGARGYTF. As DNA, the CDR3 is TGTGCCTTGAACTTCGGACAGGGGGCGCGTGGCTACACCTTC.

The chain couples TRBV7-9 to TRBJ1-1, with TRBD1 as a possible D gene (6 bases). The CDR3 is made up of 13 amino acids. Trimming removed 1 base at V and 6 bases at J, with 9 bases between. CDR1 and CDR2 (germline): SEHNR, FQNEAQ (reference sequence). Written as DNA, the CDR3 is TGTGCCAGCAGCTTAGTACAGGGTCCTGAAGCTTTCTTT. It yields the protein CASSLVQGPEAFF.

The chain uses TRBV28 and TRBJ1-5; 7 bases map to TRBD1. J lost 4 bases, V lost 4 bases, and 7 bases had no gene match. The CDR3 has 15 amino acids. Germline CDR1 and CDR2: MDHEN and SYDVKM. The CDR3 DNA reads TGTGCCAGCAGTTCAATGACAGGGATGAATCAGCCCCAGCATTTT. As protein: CASSSMTGMNQPQHF. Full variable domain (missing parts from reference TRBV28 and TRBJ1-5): DVKVTQSSRYLVKRTGEKVFLECVQDMDHENMFWYRQDPGLGLRLIYFSYDVKMKEKGDIPEGYSVSREKKERFSLILESASTNQTSMYLCASSSMTGMNQPQHFGDGTRLSIL.

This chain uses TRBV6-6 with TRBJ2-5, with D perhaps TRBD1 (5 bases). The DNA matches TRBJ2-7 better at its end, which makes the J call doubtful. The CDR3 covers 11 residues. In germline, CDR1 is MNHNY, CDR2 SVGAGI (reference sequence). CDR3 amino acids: CATDQGYEQYF. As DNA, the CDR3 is TGTGCCACAGACCAGGGATACGAGCAGTACTTC.

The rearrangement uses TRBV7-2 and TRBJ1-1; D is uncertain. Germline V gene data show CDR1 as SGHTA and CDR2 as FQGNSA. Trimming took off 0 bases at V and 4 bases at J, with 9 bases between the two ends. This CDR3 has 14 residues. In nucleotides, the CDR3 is TGTGCCAGCAGCTTAGCTATCTCGGGCACTGAAGCTTTCTTT. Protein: CASSLAISGTEAFF.

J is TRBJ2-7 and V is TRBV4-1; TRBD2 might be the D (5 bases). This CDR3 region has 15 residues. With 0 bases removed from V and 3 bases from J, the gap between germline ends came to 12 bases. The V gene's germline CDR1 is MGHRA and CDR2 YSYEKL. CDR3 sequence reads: CASSQDRGFNYEQYF. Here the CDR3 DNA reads TGCGCCAGCAGCCAAGATCGAGGGTTTAACTACGAGCAGTACTTC.

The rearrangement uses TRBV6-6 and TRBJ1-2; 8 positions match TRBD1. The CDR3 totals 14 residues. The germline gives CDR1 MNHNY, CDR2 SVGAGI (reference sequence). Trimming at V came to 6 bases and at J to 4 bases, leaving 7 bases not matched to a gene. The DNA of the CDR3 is TGTGCCAGCAGAATGGACAGGGACACCTATGGCTACACCTTC. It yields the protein CASRMDRDTYGYTF.

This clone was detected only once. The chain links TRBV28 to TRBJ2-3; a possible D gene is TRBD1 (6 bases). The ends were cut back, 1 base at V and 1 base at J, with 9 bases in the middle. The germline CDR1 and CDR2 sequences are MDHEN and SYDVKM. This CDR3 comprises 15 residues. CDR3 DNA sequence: TGTGCCAGCAGTTTATCCTCAGGGGGCACAGATACGCAGTATTTT. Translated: CASSLSSGGTDTQYF.

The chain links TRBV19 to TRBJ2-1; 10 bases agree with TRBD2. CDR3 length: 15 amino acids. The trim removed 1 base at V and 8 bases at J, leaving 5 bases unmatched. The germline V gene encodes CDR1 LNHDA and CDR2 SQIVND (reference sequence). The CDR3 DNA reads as TGTGCCAGTAGTATAGGTCTAGCGGGAGATGATGAGCAGTTCTTC. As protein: CASSIGLAGDDEQFF.

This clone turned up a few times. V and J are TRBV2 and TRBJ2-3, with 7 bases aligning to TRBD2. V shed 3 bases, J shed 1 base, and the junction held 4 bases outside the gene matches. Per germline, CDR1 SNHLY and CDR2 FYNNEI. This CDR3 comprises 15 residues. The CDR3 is CASSDGLAGTDTQYF. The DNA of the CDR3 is TGTGCCAGCAGTGATGGGCTAGCGGGCACAGATACGCAGTATTTT. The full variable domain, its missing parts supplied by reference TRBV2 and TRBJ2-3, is EPEVTQTPSHQVTQMGQEVILRCVPISNHLYFYWYRQILGQKVEFLVSFYNNEISEKSEIFDDQFSVERPDGSNFTLKIRSTKLEDSAMYFCASSDGLAGTDTQYFGPGTRLTVL.

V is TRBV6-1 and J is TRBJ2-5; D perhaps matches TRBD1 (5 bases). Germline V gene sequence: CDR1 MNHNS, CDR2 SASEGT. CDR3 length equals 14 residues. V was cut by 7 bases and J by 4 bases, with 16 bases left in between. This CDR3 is CASNTLGLRETQYF. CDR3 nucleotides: TGTGCCAGCAACACCTTGGGGCTTAGAGAGACCCAGTACTTC.

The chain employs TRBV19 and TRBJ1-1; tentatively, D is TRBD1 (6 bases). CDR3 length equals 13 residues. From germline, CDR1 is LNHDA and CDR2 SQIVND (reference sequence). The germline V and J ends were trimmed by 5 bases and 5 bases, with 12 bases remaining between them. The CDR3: CASSHHRDTEAFF. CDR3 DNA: TGTGCCAGTAGTCATCACAGGGATACTGAAGCTTTCTTT.

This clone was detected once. CDR3 loop: CASSQGRDRGFWDGYTF. The CDR3, as DNA: TGTGCCAGCAGCCAAGGCCGGGACAGGGGATTTTGGGATGGCTACACCTTC. This rearrangement joins TRBV4-2 to TRBJ1-2, with TRBD1 matching 10 bases. This CDR3 has 17 amino acids. Germline V gene lookup returns CDR1 LGHNA and CDR2 YNFKEQ. J gave up 6 bases and V 1 base, and 11 bases lay outside the gene matches.

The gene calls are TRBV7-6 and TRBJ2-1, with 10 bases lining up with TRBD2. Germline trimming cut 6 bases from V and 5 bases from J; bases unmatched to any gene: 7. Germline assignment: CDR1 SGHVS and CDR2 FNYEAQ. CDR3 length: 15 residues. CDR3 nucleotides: TGTGCCAGCAGTCTCACTAGCGGGGCTAACAATGAGCAGTTCTTC. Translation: CASSLTSGANNEQFF.

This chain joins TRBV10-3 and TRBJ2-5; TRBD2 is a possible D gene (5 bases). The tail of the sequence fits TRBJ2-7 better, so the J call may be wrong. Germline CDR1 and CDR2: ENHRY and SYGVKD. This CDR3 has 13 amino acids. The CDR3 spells CAIKGEGLGEQYF. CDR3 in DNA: TGTGCCATCAAAGGAGAGGGATTAGGCGAGCAGTACTTC.

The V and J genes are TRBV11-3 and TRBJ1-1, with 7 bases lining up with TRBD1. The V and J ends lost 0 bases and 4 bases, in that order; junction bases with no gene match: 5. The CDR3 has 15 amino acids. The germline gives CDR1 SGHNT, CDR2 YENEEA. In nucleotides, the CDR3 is TGTGCCAGCAGCTTAGATGGCTACAGGGGCACTGAAGCTTTCTTT. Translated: CASSLDGYRGTEAFF.

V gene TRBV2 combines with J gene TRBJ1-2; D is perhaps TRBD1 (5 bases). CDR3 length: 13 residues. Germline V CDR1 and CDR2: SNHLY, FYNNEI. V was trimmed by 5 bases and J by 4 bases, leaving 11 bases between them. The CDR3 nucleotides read TGTGCCAGCAGTTCAGGGTATGGCTATGGCTACACCTTC. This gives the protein CASSSGYGYGYTF.

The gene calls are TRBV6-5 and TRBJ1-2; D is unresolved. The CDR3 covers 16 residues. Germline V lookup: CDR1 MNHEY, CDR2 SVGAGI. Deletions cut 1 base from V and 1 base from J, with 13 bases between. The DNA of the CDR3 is TGTGCCAGCAGTTACTTCGAGGGAGGGAATAACTATGGCTACACCTTC. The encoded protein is CASSYFEGGNNYGYTF.

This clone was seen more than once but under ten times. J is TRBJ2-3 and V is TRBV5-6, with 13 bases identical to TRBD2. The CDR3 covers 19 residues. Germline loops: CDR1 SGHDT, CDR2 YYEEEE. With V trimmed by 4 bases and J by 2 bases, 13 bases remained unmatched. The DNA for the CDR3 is TGTGCCAGCAGCGTCTCGGGACTAGCGGGACTCGGATTCACAGATACGCAGTATTTT. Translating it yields CASSVSGLAGLGFTDTQYF. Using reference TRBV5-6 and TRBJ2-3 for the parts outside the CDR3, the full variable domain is DAGVTQSPTHLIKTRGQQVTLRCSPKSGHDTVSWYQQALGQGPQFIFQYYEEEERQRGNFPDRFSGHQFPNYSSELNVNALLLGDSALYLCASSVSGLAGLGFTDTQYFGPGTRLTVL.

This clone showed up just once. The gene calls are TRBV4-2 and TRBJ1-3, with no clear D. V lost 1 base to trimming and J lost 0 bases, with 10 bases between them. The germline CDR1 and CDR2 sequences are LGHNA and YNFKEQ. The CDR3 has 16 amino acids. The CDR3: CASSQGIPSSGNTIYF. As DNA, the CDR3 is TGTGCCAGCAGCCAAGGAATACCGAGCTCTGGAAACACCATATATTTT.

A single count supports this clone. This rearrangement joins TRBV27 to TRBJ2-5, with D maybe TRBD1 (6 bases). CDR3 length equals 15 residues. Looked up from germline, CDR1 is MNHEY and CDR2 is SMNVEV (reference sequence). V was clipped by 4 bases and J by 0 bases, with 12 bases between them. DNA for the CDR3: TGTGCCAGCAGTTCGCAACAGGGCTACCAAGAGACCCAGTACTTC. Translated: CASSSQQGYQETQYF.

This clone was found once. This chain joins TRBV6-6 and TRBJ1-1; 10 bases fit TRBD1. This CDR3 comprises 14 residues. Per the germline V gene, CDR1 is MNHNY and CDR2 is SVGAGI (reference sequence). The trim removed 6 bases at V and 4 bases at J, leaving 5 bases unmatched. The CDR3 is CASSPTGGPTEAFF. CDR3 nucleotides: TGTGCCAGCAGCCCGACAGGGGGCCCCACTGAAGCTTTCTTT.

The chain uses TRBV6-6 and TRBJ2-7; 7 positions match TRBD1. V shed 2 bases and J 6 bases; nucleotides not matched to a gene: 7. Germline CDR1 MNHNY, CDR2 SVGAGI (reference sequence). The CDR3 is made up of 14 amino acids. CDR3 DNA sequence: TGTGCCAGCAGTTACACCCTACAGGGGAGCGAGCAGTACTTC. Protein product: CASSYTLQGSEQYF.

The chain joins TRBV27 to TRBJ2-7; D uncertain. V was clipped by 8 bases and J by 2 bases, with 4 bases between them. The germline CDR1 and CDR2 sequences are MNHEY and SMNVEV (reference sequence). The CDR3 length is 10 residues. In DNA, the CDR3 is TGTGCCAGCGGAGCCTACGAGCAGTACTTC. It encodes CASGAYEQYF.

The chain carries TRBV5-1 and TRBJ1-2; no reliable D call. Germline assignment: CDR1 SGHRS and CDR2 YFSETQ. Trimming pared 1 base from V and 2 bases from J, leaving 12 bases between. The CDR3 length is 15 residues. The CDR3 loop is CASSLNGSPNYGYTF. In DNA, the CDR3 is TGCGCCAGCAGCTTGAATGGGAGCCCGAACTATGGCTACACCTTC.